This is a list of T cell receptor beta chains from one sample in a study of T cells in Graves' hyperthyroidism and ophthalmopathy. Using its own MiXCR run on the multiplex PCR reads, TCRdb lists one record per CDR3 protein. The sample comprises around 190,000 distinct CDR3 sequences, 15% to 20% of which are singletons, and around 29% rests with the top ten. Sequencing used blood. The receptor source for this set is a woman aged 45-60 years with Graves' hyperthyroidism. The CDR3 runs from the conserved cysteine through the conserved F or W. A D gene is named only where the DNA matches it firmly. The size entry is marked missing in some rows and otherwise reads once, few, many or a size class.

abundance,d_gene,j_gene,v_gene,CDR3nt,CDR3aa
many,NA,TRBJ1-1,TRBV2,TGTGCCAGCAGTGAAAGTCGCCAGAACACTGAAGCTTTCTTT,CASSESRQNTEAFF
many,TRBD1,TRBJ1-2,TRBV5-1,TGCGCCAGCAGCTTGGCCGAGTTGGGACAGGGGGAGAGCTACACCTTC,CASSLAELGQGESYTF
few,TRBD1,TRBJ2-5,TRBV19,TGTGCCAGTAGGATGACAGGGGGCAGGGAGACCCAGTACTTC,CASRMTGGRETQYF
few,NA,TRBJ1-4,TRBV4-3,TGCGCCAGCAGCACCCCGAGGGCGACTAATGAAAAACTGTTTTTT,CASSTPRATNEKLFF
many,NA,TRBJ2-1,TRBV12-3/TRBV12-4,TGTGCCAGCAGTTTTGTGGAATACAATGAGCAGTTCTTC,CASSFVEYNEQFF
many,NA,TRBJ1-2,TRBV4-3,TGCGCCAGCAGCCCCTCAACCGGCGGCTATGGCTACACCTTC,CASSPSTGGYGYTF
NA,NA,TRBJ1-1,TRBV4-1,TGCGCCAGCAGCCCAACTCAGGGAAACACTGAAGCTTTCTTT,CASSPTQGNTEAFF
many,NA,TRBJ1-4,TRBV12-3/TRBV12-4,TGTGCCAGCAGTTTCGGTTGGGGCGAGGGTGAAAAACTGTTTTTT,CASSFGWGEGEKLFF
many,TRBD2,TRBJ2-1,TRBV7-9,TGTGCCAGCAGCCCTAGCGGGGGGGCTTTGGAGCAGTTCTTC,CASSPSGGALEQFF
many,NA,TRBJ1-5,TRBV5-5,TGTGCCAGCAGCCTAGGGATAGTAGGCAATCAGCCCCAGCATTTT,CASSLGIVGNQPQHF
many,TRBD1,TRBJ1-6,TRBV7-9,TGTGCCAGCACCTCTCGACAGGGGGGACCTTTGGGTGCCCTCCACTTT,CASTSRQGGPLGALHF
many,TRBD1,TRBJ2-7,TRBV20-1,TGCAGTGCAAGTCTCGGGACAGCATACGAGCAGTACTTC,CSASLGTAYEQYF
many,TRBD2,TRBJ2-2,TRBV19,TGTGCCAGTAGTATCCCCCCAGCGGGGGGGGACACCGGGGAGCTGTTTTTT,CASSIPPAGGDTGELFF
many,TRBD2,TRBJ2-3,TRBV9,TGTGCCAGCAGCCCCACTAGCGGGGGGGCCCCAGATACGCAGTATTTT,CASSPTSGGAPDTQYF
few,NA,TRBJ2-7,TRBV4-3,TGCGCCAGCAGCACACAGGGAGGCGAGCAGTACTTC,CASSTQGGEQYF
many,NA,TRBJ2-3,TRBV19,TGTGCCGTAGCCGGTCGGACCCGCGATACGCAGTATTTT,CAVAGRTRDTQYF
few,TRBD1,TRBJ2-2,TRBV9,TGTGCCAGCAGTCCTTCGGGACAGGGGACCGGGGAGCTGTTTTTT,CASSPSGQGTGELFF
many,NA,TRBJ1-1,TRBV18,TGTGCCAGCTCACCCTTCCAAGAGGGGCCGAACACTGAAGCTTTCTTT,CASSPFQEGPNTEAFF
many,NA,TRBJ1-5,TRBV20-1,TGCAGTGCTAGTGGGCAGGGAGATCAGCCCCAGCATTTT,CSASGQGDQPQHF
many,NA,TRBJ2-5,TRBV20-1,TGCAGTGTCCACTCGGGTCGAGAGACCCAGTACTTC,CSVHSGRETQYF